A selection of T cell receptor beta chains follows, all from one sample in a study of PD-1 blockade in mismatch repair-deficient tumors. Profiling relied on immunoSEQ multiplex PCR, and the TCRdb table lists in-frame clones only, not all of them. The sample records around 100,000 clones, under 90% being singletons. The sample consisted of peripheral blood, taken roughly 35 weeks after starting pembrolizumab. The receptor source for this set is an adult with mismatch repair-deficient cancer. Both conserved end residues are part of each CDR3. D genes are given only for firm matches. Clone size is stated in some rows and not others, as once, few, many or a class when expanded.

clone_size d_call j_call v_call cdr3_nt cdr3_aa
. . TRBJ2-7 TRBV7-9 TGTGCCAGCAGCTTAGTGGCAGGTGAAGGGGAGCAGTACTTC CASSLVAGEGEQYF
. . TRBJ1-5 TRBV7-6 TGTGCCAGCAGCTATGACAGTGGCCAGCCCCAGCATTTT CASSYDSGQPQHF
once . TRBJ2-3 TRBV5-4 TGTGCCAGCAGCAATTCAGGGGCAGATACGCAGTATTTT CASSNSGADTQYF
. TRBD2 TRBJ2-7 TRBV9 TGTGCCAGCAGCGCCGGGGGGGTAGACGAGCAGTACTTC CASSAGGVDEQYF
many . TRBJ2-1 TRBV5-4 TGTGCCAGCAGCTTGGACGGGGGGCTCAATGAGCAGTTCTTC CASSLDGGLNEQFF
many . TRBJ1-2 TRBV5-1 TGCGCCAGCAGCCCGAACAGGGATGCTAACTATGGCTACACCTTC CASSPNRDANYGYTF
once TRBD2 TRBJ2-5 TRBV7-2 TGTGCCAGCAGTTGGGGGGGGGAGACCCAGTACTTC CASSWGGETQYF
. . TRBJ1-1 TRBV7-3 TGTGCCAGCAGCTTAAAGCCCCTCGGACAAAACACTGAAGCTTTCTTT CASSLKPLGQNTEAFF
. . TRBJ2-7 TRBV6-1 TGTGCCAGCAAGTACCGGGACAACTCCTACGAGCAGTACTTC CASKYRDNSYEQYF
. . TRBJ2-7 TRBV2 TGTGCCAGCAGTGGAGGATCCTACGAGCAGTACTTC CASSGGSYEQYF
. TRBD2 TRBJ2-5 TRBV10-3 TGTGCCATCACCCGGGGGGGCCAAGAGACCCAGTACTTC CAITRGGQETQYF
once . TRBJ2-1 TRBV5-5 TGTGCCAGCAGTTGGGGTCTGAACAGAGGCCTCCAAAATTACAATGAGCAGTTCTTC CASSWGLNRGLQNYNEQFF
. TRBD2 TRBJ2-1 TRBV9 TGTGCCAGCAGCGTAGCTACAGGGACTAGCGGGACATACAATGAGCAGTTCTTC CASSVATGTSGTYNEQFF
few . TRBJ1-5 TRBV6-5 TGTGCCAGCAGTTACGGGTCGCGGAATCAGCCCCAGCATTTT CASSYGSRNQPQHF
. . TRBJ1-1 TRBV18 TGTGCCAGCTCACCCCTCAGGGAGGGGACTGAAGCTTTCTTT CASSPLREGTEAFF
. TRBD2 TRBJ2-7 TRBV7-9 TGTGCCAGCAGGCCGGGACTAGCGGGAGACCACGAGCAGTACTTC CASRPGLAGDHEQYF
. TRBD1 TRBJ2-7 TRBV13 TGTGCCAGCAGCCCAAGGACAGGGGGCGTCGAGCAGTACTTC CASSPRTGGVEQYF
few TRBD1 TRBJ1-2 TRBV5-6 TGTGCCAGCAGCCTTGGACAGGACTCCCACTACTATGGCTACACCTTC CASSLGQDSHYYGYTF
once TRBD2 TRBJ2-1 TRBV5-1 TGCGCCAGCAGCTTGACTAGCGGGGAGTACAATGAGCAGTTCTTC CASSLTSGEYNEQFF
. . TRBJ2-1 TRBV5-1 TGCGCCAGCAGCTTGTCGGGTCAGGGCGATGAGCAGTTCTTC CASSLSGQGDEQFF
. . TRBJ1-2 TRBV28 TGTGCCAGCACTTCTAGACCGCTCTATGGCTACACCTTC CASTSRPLYGYTF
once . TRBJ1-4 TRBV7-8 TGTGCCAGCAGCTTAGCCGAGACGACGTTACTGACGACTAATGAAAAACTGTTTTTT CASSLAETTLLTTNEKLFF
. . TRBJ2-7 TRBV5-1 TGCGCCAGCAGCTTCTACGGGACTGACACCTACGAGCAGTACTTC CASSFYGTDTYEQYF
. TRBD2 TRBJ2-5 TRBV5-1 TGCGCCAGCAGCATGGGACTAGCGGGAGGGCAAGAGACCCAGTACTTC CASSMGLAGGQETQYF
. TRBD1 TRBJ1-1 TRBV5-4 TGTGCCAGCAGCGTATACAGGGGGCCGGGGTACACTGAAGCTTTCTTT CASSVYRGPGYTEAFF
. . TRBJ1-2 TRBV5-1 TGCGCCAGCAGCTTCTACGGGGGCGCATTTATTAATTCGTTTGGCTACACCTTC CASSFYGGAFINSFGYTF
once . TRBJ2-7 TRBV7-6 TGTGCCAGCAGCTCCAGCGATTTCCAGTACGAGCAGTACTTC CASSSSDFQYEQYF
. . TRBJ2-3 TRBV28 TGTGCCAGCAGCCCTCGCGGGTCTAGCACAGATACGCAGTATTTT CASSPRGSSTDTQYF
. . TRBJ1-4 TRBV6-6 TGTGCCAGCAGTAACGGATTATTGCCGGAAAAACTGTTTTTT CASSNGLLPEKLFF
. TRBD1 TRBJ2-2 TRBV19 TGTGCCAGTTCAGGGGGCCCGGGCACCGGGGAGCTGTTTTTT CASSGGPGTGELFF
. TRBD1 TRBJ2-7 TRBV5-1 TGCGCCAGCAGCTTAGACAGGGGACCTTACGAGCAGTACTTC CASSLDRGPYEQYF
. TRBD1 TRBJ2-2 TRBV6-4 TGTGCCACGAGAGAACAGGGGGATTCCGGGGAGCTGTTTTTT CATREQGDSGELFF
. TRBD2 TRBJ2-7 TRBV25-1 TGTGCCAGCAGTGCCCTAGCGGGAATAGCCTACGAGCAGTACTTC CASSALAGIAYEQYF
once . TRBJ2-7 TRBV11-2 TGTGCCAGCAGCTCGGTCTACGAGCAGTACTTC CASSSVYEQYF
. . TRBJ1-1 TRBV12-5 TGTGCTAGTGGTCTCCTGGGGGAGTTTGAAGCTTTCTTT CASGLLGEFEAFF
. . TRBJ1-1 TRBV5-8 TGTGCCAGCAGCGAAAGGGACACTGAAGCTTTCTTT CASSERDTEAFF
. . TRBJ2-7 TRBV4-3 TGCGCCAGCAGCCAAGTGGGAGCCGAGCAGTACTTC CASSQVGAEQYF
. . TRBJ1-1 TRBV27 TGTGCCAGCAGTACCCCGGCCCCCCAAGCAGGGGACAACACTGAAGCTTTCTTT CASSTPAPQAGDNTEAFF
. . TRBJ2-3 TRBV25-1 TGTGCCAGCAGTGCTTATACAAGCGGAACTAGCACAGATACGCAGTATTTT CASSAYTSGTSTDTQYF
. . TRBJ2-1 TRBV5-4 TGTGCCAGCAGCTTGGACGGGAGTACCTACAATGAGCAGTTCTTC CASSLDGSTYNEQFF
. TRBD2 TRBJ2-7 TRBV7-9 TGTGCCAGCAGCCCGGGGAGCGGGGCCTACGAGCAGTACTTC CASSPGSGAYEQYF
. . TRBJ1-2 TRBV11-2 TGTGCCAGCAGCTTTACAGCAATTACAGGGATAGCTTATGGCTACACCTTC CASSFTAITGIAYGYTF
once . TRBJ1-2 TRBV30 TGTGCCTGGAGCGGGGGGGGAGGCCGCAACTATGGCTACACCTTC CAWSGGGGRNYGYTF
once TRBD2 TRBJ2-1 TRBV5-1 TGCGCCAGCAGCCAAACTAGCGGGAGAGAGGTGTTCTTC CASSQTSGREVFF
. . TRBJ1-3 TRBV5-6 TGTGCCAGCAGCTTGGTCGCCCTGGCTGGAAACACCATATATTTT CASSLVALAGNTIYF
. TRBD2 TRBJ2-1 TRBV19 TGTGCCAGTAGTATAATGGCTAGCGGGGAATATGAGCAGTTCTTC CASSIMASGEYEQFF
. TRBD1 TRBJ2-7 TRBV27 TGTGCCAGCAGTACCATTACAGGGGGCCGAAGCTACGAGCAGTACTTC CASSTITGGRSYEQYF
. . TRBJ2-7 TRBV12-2 TGTGCAAGTCGATTAGGGGACAGATCCTCCTACGAGCAGTACTTC CASRLGDRSSYEQYF
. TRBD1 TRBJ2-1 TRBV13 TGTGCCAGCAGCTTAACAGGGGACGGAGGATACAATGAGCAGTTCTTC CASSLTGDGGYNEQFF
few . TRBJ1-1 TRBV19 TGTGCCAGCAGGCGCAGGGAGAGCACTGAAGCTTTCTTT CASRRRESTEAFF
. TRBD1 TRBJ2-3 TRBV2 TGTGCCAGGGGGACAGGGGGGACAGATACGCAGTATTTT CARGTGGTDTQYF
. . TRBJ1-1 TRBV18 TGTGCCAGCTCAACCTCCCTGAACACTGAAGCTTTCTTT CASSTSLNTEAFF
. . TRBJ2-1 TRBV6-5 TGTGCCAGCAGCCCGGGACTCTCCTACAATGAGCAGTTCTTC CASSPGLSYNEQFF
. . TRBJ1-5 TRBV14 TGTGCCAGCACTAAAAGCGTCAGGGGATGCAATCAGCCCCAGCATTTT CASTKSVRGCNQPQHF
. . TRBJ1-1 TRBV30 TGTGCCTGGAGTGTCGGGGGAGGTACTGAAGCTTTCTTT CAWSVGGGTEAFF
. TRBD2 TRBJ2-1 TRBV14 TGTGCCAGCAGCCAAGATGAGGGACTAGCGGCCCCCAATGAGCAGTTCTTC CASSQDEGLAAPNEQFF
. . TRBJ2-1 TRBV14 TGTGCCAGCCGCAGGGGCGGGGCCAATTCGAATGAGCAGTTCTTC CASRRGGANSNEQFF
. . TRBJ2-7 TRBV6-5 TGTGCCAGCAGGCCCTCTGTAGGGACGGTGTACTTC CASRPSVGTVYF
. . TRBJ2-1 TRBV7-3 TGTGCCAGCAGCTTAGCGTGGGGTAATGAGCAGTTCTTC CASSLAWGNEQFF